Reported below is one T cell receptor (beta chain). Its specificity is unknown. The data were taken from a study of cytomegalovirus exposure and HLA in healthy donors. Study findings and constraints: Owing to their indistinguishability, certain V segments, notably TRBV6-2 and TRBV6-3, were excluded. The later analysis indicated that the majority of CMV-associated TCR beta chains appeared HLA-restricted.

With 60 Vbeta and 13 Jbeta primers, the PCR was carried out. Profiled with immunoSEQ multiplex PCR; TCRdb holds only in-frame clones, not every one. The sample yields 150,000 to 200,000 clones, 85% seen once. Germline CDR1 MNHEY, CDR2 SMNVEV (reference sequence). V was shortened by 6 bases and J by 8 bases, with 10 bases between the two germline ends. CDR3 length equals 11 residues. The chain couples TRBV27 to TRBJ1-1; perhaps TRBD1 as D (6 bases). The clonotype originates from a woman aged 45 to 65 in good health and CMV-seronegative. Specimen: PBMCs. The CDR3 sequence is CASRYRAEAFF. The CDR3 DNA reads TGTGCCAGCAGATACAGGGCCGAAGCTTTCTTT.